The 22 T cell receptor beta chains below all came from one sample that was sequenced in a study of tumor and adjacent non-tumor tissue in lung cancer. RNA was extracted from bulk tissue without any cell sorting. Three rounds of nested PCR, following a modified ARM-PCR protocol, produced the TCRbeta library. Each CDR3 protein gets one entry after TCRdb re-called the multiplex PCR reads with MiXCR. The data contain 120,000 to 150,000 distinct CDR3 sequences, around 67% of them singletons. Specimen: lung tumor tissue. These TCRs come from a man in his fifties or sixties with small cell lung cancer.

This clonotype is medium-sized. The gene calls are TRBV12-3 or TRBV12-4 and TRBJ2-1, with no clear D. V lost 5 bases, J lost 4 bases, and 3 bases lay in between. The CDR3 sequence is 11 residues long. CDR3 in amino acids: CASSRYNEQFF. In DNA, the CDR3 is TGTGCCAGCAGTCGGTACAATGAGCAGTTCTTC.

The V gene is TRBV29-1, the J gene TRBJ2-3; TRBD1 is a possible D gene (6 bases). Germline loops: CDR1 SQVTM, CDR2 ANQGSEA. The V end lost 2 bases, the J end lost 2 bases, and 14 bases lay between the germline ends. This CDR3 has 15 residues. The CDR3 region is CSVENKGTNTDTQYF. In nucleotides, the CDR3 is TGCAGCGTTGAAAATAAGGGGACAAACACAGATACGCAGTATTTT.

Points on this clonotype: Here the CDR3 omits its conserved ending phenylalanine or tryptophan, so a read error is the likely source. The V gene is TRBV11-2, the J gene TRBJ2-5; weak D call: TRBD2 (6 bases). This CDR3 region has 13 residues. Trimming removed 4 bases at V and 9 bases at J, with 15 bases between. The germline V gene encodes CDR1 SGHAT and CDR2 FQNNGV. This chain's CDR3 is CASSSPPGEAQYI. CDR3 DNA sequence: TGTGCCAGCAGCTCCCCACCCGGGGAGGCCCAGTACATC.

Relative to its sample, this clonotype is medium-sized (0.01 to 0.1%). The chain employs TRBV6-2 or TRBV6-3 and TRBJ2-3, with D possibly called TRBD1 or TRBD2 (5 bases each). Germline CDR1 and CDR2: MNHEY and SVGEGT. The CDR3 runs 14 residues. The V gene lost 10 bases and the J gene lost 3 bases, with 17 bases spanning the gap. CDR3 in DNA: TGTGCCACCCCATGGGGGATTGTGACAGATACGCAGTATTTT. Its translation: CATPWGIVTDTQYF.

This clonotype is labeled medium-sized (0.01 to 0.1%). The chain uses TRBV6-2 or TRBV6-3 and TRBJ2-3; maybe TRBD1 (5 bases). CDR3 length: 14 amino acids. Germline assignment: CDR1 MNHEY and CDR2 SVGEGT. Trimming cost V 10 bases and J 6 bases, with 20 bases left between them. The CDR3 nucleotides read TGTGCCACCACTTTGGACACTGTCGGGGATACGCAGTATTTT. Amino acid sequence: CATTLDTVGDTQYF.

This clonotype appeared a few times. The chain joins TRBV9 to TRBJ2-3, with D hard to call. Deletions cut 4 bases from V and 2 bases from J, with 8 bases between. In germline, CDR1 is SGDLS, CDR2 YYNGEE. The CDR3 consists of 13 residues. The CDR3 DNA reads TGTGCCAGCAGCTTTGGAGTCACAGATACGCAGTATTTT. Its protein product is CASSFGVTDTQYF.

On this clonotype itself: This CDR3 fails to terminate in the conserved phenylalanine or tryptophan, so it likely reflects a read error. CDR3 residues: CASSLLGDGGYGYTL. CDR3 nucleotide sequence: TGTGCCAGCAGCTTGCTGGGAGATGGGGGCTATGGCTACACCCTC. This chain links TRBV6-1 with TRBJ1-2; TRBD1 might be the D (5 bases). V dropped 6 bases and J dropped 4 bases, with 18 bases sitting between them. Germline CDR1 reads MNHNS; CDR2 reads SASEGT. The CDR3 is 15 residues long.

This chain joins TRBV6-2 or TRBV6-3 and TRBJ1-6; a weak D match, TRBD1 (5 bases). CDR1 is MNHEY, CDR2 SVGEGT, per germline. The CDR3 runs 13 residues. Between the trimmed V and J ends, which lost 2 bases and 14 bases, there was a span of 13 bases. The CDR3 sequence: CASSYTGTQALHF. CDR3 nucleotides: TGTGCCAGCAGTTACACTGGGACGCAAGCCCTCCACTTT.

In the case of this clonotype: Relative to the germline gene, one junction end is altered; a read error may explain this. CDR3 sequence reads: CASNLVWGGETQYF. CDR3 bases: TGTGCCAGCAACTTAGTGTGGGGTGGAGAGACCCAGTACTTC. The chain combines TRBV11-2 with TRBJ2-5; D call uncertain. Germline V lookup: CDR1 SGHAT, CDR2 FQNNGV. CDR3 length: 14 amino acids.

In the case of this clonotype: Possible read error: a much larger clone is one base away. The chain employs TRBV20-1 and TRBJ2-1; D is possibly TRBD2 (5 bases). Germline-derived CDR1 and CDR2 are DFQATT and SNEGSKA (reference sequence). This CDR3 has 13 amino acids. Trimming took off 6 bases at V and 9 bases at J, with 18 bases between the two ends. The CDR3 bases are TGCAGTGCAACAGCAGCGGTTAGGAGTGAGCAGTTCTTC. Protein product: CSATAAVRSEQFF.

Comments on this clonotype: A much larger clone differs from this one at a single base, so this may be a read error. The chain carries TRBV20-1 and TRBJ2-1; the D gene is possibly TRBD2 (7 bases). In germline, CDR1 is DFQATT, CDR2 SNEGSKA (reference sequence). This CDR3 has 13 amino acids. DNA for the CDR3: TGCAGATTAAGGGGGGGGTCCTACAATGAGCAGTTCTTC. Translation: CRLRGGSYNEQFF.

A remark on this clonotype: One end of the junction is discordant with germline, which a read error may explain. J is TRBJ2-7 and V is TRBV11-2; 8 nucleotides align to TRBD2. The CDR3 covers 14 residues. CDR1 is SGHAT, CDR2 FQNNGV, per germline. CDR3 DNA sequence: TGTGTCAGCAGCTTAGGCCTAGCGGGCAACGAGCACTACTTC. It yields the protein CVSSLGLAGNEHYF.

In this sample, this clonotype turned up many times. The V gene is TRBV5-1, the J gene TRBJ2-3; 9 bases line up with TRBD2. This CDR3 region has 17 residues. CDR1 is SGHRS, CDR2 YFSETQ, per germline. Trimming cost V 0 bases and J 4 bases; bases outside gene matches: 9. Here the CDR3 DNA reads TGCGCCAGCAGCTTGGCGCTAGCGGGGACGAGCGCAGATACGCAGTATTTT. Translated, it gives CASSLALAGTSADTQYF.

The CDR3 DNA sequence: TGTGTCAGCAGCCACAGGGAATACGAGCCGTACGTC. Its translation is CVSSHREYEPYV. The V and J genes are TRBV11-2 and TRBJ2-7; TRBD1 is a possible D gene (6 bases). The CDR3 runs 12 residues. Germline lookup yields CDR1 SGHAT and CDR2 FQNNGV.

Comment on this clonotype: The junction shows a germline mismatch at one end, possibly a read error. This sequence joins TRBV5-5 and TRBJ2-3, with TRBD2 identical over 7 bases. The CDR3 is 16 residues long. Per the germline V gene, CDR1 is SGHKS and CDR2 is YYEKEE (reference sequence). The CDR3 reads CASSSELVGGRDTQYF. The DNA of the CDR3 is TGTGCCAGCAGCTCGGAACTAGTGGGAGGGAGAGATACGCAGTATTTC. Full variable domain (outside the CDR3, taken from reference TRBV5-5 and TRBJ2-3): DAGVTQSPTHLIKTRGQQVTLRCSPISGHKSVSWYQQVLGQGPQFIFQYYEKEERGRGNFPDRFSARQFPNYSSELNVNALLLGDSALYLCASSSELVGGRDTQYFGPGTRLTVL.

To note about this clonotype: This may be a read error: a much more frequent sequence differs by one nucleotide. The gene calls are TRBV20-1 and TRBJ2-6; 7 positions agree with TRBD1. Germline loops: CDR1 DFQATT, CDR2 SNEGSKA (reference sequence). This CDR3 region has 15 residues. Losses at the gene ends were 7 bases for V and 0 bases for J; bases not matched to a gene: 6. The CDR3, as DNA: TGCAGTGATACAGGGGCCAGCTCTGGGGCCAACGTCCTGACTTTC. Translated: CSDTGASSGANVLTF.

Notes on this clonotype: A junction end diverges from the germline sequence, so it may reflect a read error. The chain has TRBV20-1 and TRBJ2-3; D is possibly TRBD1 or TRBD2 (6 bases each). The CDR3 extends over 15 amino acids. CDR1 and CDR2 from the germline V gene are DFQATT and SNEGSKA (reference sequence). CDR3 protein: CSTRGGRPGADTEYF. CDR3 in DNA: TGCAGTACTAGAGGGGGACGCCCGGGGGCAGATACGGAGTATTTT.

The rearrangement links TRBV20-1 to TRBJ1-1, with a possible D match to TRBD1 (6 bases). CDR1 is DFQATT, CDR2 SNEGSKA, per germline (reference sequence). The V gene lost 6 bases and the J gene lost 2 bases, with 13 bases spanning the gap. The CDR3 runs 13 residues. CDR3 DNA sequence: TGCAGTGCATTCTGGGACACAAACACTGAAGCTTTCTTT. It translates to CSAFWDTNTEAFF.

A remark on this clonotype: The germline gene is not matched at one end of the junction; a read error may be the cause. The chain recombines TRBV14 with TRBJ1-2; 9 bases fit TRBD1. This CDR3 has 15 amino acids. In germline, CDR1 is SGHDN, CDR2 FVKESK. CDR3 protein: CPSSHGWDRDDGYTF. In nucleotides, the CDR3 is TGTCCCAGCAGCCATGGATGGGACAGGGACGATGGCTACACCTTC.

The table lists this clonotype with a count of one. The DNA for the CDR3 is TGTGCCTGGAGTTTTGGGATTAGCATATACAATGAGCAGTTCTTC. It specifies CAWSFGISIYNEQFF. The V call is TRBV30, the J call TRBJ2-1; D ambiguous. The CDR3 consists of 15 residues. The germline V and J ends were trimmed by 2 bases and 4 bases, with 15 bases remaining between them. Germline V gives CDR1 GTSNPN, CDR2 SVGIG (reference sequence).

To note about this clonotype: The CDR3 end shows no conserved phenylalanine or tryptophan, and so a read error is likely. CDR3: CASTFWGECSPLHI. The CDR3 DNA is TGTGCCAGCACCTTTTGGGGTGAGTGCTCACCCCTCCACATT. The V gene is TRBV28, the J gene TRBJ1-6; D not certain. Germline V gene sequence: CDR1 MDHEN, CDR2 SYDVKM. The CDR3 runs 14 residues. V lost 7 bases and J 10 bases, leaving 17 bases between the germline ends.

This chain joins TRBV15 and TRBJ2-1; weak D call: TRBD2 (5 bases). The germline V and J ends were trimmed by 10 bases and 7 bases, with 17 bases remaining between them. The CDR3 length is 13 residues. Germline V lookup: CDR1 LNHNV, CDR2 YYDKDF (reference sequence). CDR3 in DNA: TGTGCCATCTCCCGAGGGAGTAAGAATGAGCAGTTCTTC. Translating it yields CAISRGSKNEQFF.